This T cell receptor beta chain was retrieved from a study of T cells expressing NK-cell markers. The study's findings and limits: A handful of donors showed these clonotypes also leading the CD3+CD56-NKG2C+ fraction.

Using the 5' RACE reads, TCRdb records one entry per CDR3 protein without DNA. This sample contains fewer than 200,000 distinct CDR3 sequences. Comment on this clonotype: The antigen is undetermined.

The clonotype comes from a woman between 18 and 70 years old in good health. Specimen: blood T cells: a sorted CD56 or NKG2C T cell subset, CD4+ or CD8+ T cells, or bulk PBMC T cells (not recorded which).

This CDR3 is CSVEKGGQSYEQYF. The rearrangement joins TRBV29-1 to TRBJ2-7; TCRdb gives TRBD1 as the D gene, but with no DNA this cannot be confirmed. The CDR3 loop spans 14 amino acids. The V gene's germline CDR1 is SQVTM and CDR2 ANQGSEA.